This TCR beta chain was recorded in a study of shared clonotypes between healthy human individuals. With respect to this clone: Its target is unknown.

General study findings and limits: Generation of non-shared clonotypes was less probable than generation of clonotypes shared by all four donors. Though the depth was large, rarefaction showed that sorted-subset sequencing was incomplete. Larger estimated richness was generally recorded for naive subsets relative to memory subsets.

The germline CDR1 and CDR2 sequences are SGHVS and FQNEAQ. The V gene lost 6 bases and the J gene lost 0 bases, with 14 bases spanning the gap. This CDR3 has 16 residues. The table came from immunoSEQ multiplex PCR; TCRdb's copy has only in-frame clones and leaves some out. The sample yields 150,000 to 200,000 clones, over 85% seen once. Donors included only healthy HIV-negative adults lacking recent acute infections or vaccinations. The V call is TRBV7-8, the J call TRBJ2-2; either TRBD1 or TRBD2 may fit D (5 bases each). The clonotype comes from a young woman in good health. Source material: naive CD4+ T cells sorted from blood. The subset is: CD45RA+ positively selected. CDR3 bases: TGTGCCAGCAGGTCCATGCTGGGGGCGAACACCGGGGAGCTGTTTTTT. This gives the protein CASRSMLGANTGELFF. Based on the CDR3 plus reference TRBV7-8 and TRBJ2-2, the full variable domain is GAGVSQSPRYKVAKRGQDVALRCDPISGHVSLFWYQQALGQGPEFLTYFQNEAQLDKSGLPSDRFFAERPEGSVSTLKIQRTQQEDSAVYLCASRSMLGANTGELFFGEGSRLTVL.